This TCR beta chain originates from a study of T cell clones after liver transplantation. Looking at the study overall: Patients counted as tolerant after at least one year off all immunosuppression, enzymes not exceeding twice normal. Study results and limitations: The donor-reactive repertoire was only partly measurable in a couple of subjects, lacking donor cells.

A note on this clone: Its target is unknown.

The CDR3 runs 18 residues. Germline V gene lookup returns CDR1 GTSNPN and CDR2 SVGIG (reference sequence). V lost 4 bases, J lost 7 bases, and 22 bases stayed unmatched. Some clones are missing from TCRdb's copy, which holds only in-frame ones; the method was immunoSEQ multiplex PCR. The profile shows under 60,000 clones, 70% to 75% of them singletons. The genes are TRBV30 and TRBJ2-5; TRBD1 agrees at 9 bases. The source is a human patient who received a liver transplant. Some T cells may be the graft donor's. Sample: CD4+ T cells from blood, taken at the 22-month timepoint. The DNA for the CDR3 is TGTGCCTGGATCAACGACAGGGGGTCACTAAACCACCTGGGGACCCAGTACTTC. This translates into CAWINDRGSLNHLGTQYF.